The 10 T cell receptor beta chains presented below share a single source sample, sequenced in a study of cytomegalovirus exposure and HLA in healthy donors (TCRdb year 2017). The receptor library was made with the immunoSEQ multiplex PCR assay. What TCRdb holds here is the immuneACCESS table cut down to in-frame rearrangements. Part of the clones is not present; checked against another copy, under half of the missing clones reflect an unresolved V gene, and the others are unexplained. The sample contains about 66,000 clones, about 97% of them found a single time. The ten largest make up about 1.5% of the sample. The source material was PBMCs. These receptors all stem from a woman between 18 and 29 years old in good health and CMV-seropositive.

V usage is TRBV27 and J usage is TRBJ2-1; 10 positions agree with TRBD2. Looked up from germline, CDR1 is MNHEY and CDR2 is SMNVEV (reference sequence). Trimming took 0 bases from V and 5 from J; bases not matched to a gene: 4. CDR3 length: 16 amino acids. The CDR3 DNA reads TGTGCCAGCAGTTTATCCCCCCTAGCGGGAGACAATGAGCAGTTCTTC. It yields the protein CASSLSPLAGDNEQFF.

A word on this clone: A read error may account for a junction end that differs from germline. This chain uses TRBV7-7 with TRBJ1-1; D is unresolved. This CDR3 is 14 amino acids long. The germline gives CDR1 SSHAT, CDR2 FNYEAQ (reference sequence). CDR3 in DNA: TGTGCTAGCAGCCCGCCGCCTGCCACAGACCTGACTTTCTTT. Its protein is CASSPPPATDLTFF.

The chain uses TRBV5-1 and TRBJ1-1, with 10 bases fitting TRBD1. The CDR3 runs 17 residues. With 0 bases clipped from V and 3 bases from J, the junction kept 8 bases outside the gene matches. CDR1 is SGHRS, CDR2 YFSETQ, per germline. Written as DNA, the CDR3 is TGCGCCAGCAGCTTGGGACAGGGGGCCTTAGTGGACACTGAAGCTTTCTTT. It codes for CASSLGQGALVDTEAFF.

The J gene is TRBJ1-1, the V gene TRBV9; possibly TRBD1 for D (6 bases). Germline V gene lookup returns CDR1 SGDLS and CDR2 YYNGEE. V was clipped by 4 bases and J by 3 bases, with 19 bases between them. The CDR3 loop spans 16 amino acids. CDR3 DNA sequence: TGTGCCAGCAGCTCCTCGCGGGGAGGGGGGCACACTGAAGCTTTCTTT. Protein: CASSSSRGGGHTEAFF.

This clone was observed a single time. The chain is built from TRBV10-3 and TRBJ1-5; D is uncertain. The CDR3 extends over 12 amino acids. Trimming removed 4 bases at V and 9 bases at J, with 10 bases between. Per the germline V gene, CDR1 is ENHRY and CDR2 is SYGVKD. CDR3 sequence (DNA): TGTGCCATCAGTGGAGAATCGGGGCCCCAGCATTTT. It codes for CAISGESGPQHF.

The V call is TRBV7-2, the J call TRBJ2-7; D gene uncertain. CDR1 is SGHTA, CDR2 FQGNSA, per germline. V was shortened by 4 bases and J by 0 bases, with 16 bases between the two germline ends. The CDR3 has 16 residues. The CDR3, as DNA: TGTGCCAGCAGCTCCCCCGTCCGACACAACTCCTACGAGCAGTACTTC. This codes for CASSSPVRHNSYEQYF.

V and J are TRBV21-1 and TRBJ1-1; no check of the table's D call, TRBD1, against the DNA was made. TRBV21-1 is a documented pseudogene. CDR3 size: 17 residues. This CDR3 is CASSKKGDREGYTEAFF. The DNA for the CDR3 is TGTGCCAGCAGCAAAAAAGGGGACAGGGAGGGCTACACTGAAGCTTTCTTT.

The CDR3 nucleotides read TGTGCCAGCAGCAAGAGGACAGGGCATAGCAATCAGCCCCAGCATTTT. Encoded protein: CASSKRTGHSNQPQHF. This chain uses TRBV5-6 with TRBJ1-5; 8 bases are shared with TRBD1. CDR1 SGHDT and CDR2 YYEEEE come from the germline V gene. After removal of 4 bases from V and 0 bases from J, the junction contained 6 bases not matched to a gene. The CDR3 is 16 amino acids.

J is TRBJ1-1 and V is TRBV7-9; 8 bases line up with TRBD1. V was pared by 5 bases and J by 1 base, with 6 bases of the junction left unmatched. Germline CDR1 and CDR2: SEHNR and FQNEAQ (reference sequence). This CDR3 region has 15 residues. CDR3 sequence reads: CASSPTGGTNTEAFF. CDR3 bases: TGTGCCAGCAGCCCAACAGGGGGGACGAACACTGAAGCTTTCTTT.

This CDR3 is CASSWGGDLYEQYF. The DNA for the CDR3 is TGTGCCAGCAGTTGGGGCGGGGACCTCTACGAGCAGTACTTC. V is TRBV28 and J is TRBJ2-7, with D tentatively TRBD2 (6 bases). This CDR3 has 14 residues. CDR1 is MDHEN and CDR2 is SYDVKM in the germline V gene. Trimming shortened V by 4 bases and J by 3 bases, and 13 bases separated the two germline ends.